The 26 T cell receptor beta chains below come from one sample, sequenced in a study of blood T cell repertoires in COVID-19. TCRdb's table, derived via immunoSEQ multiplex PCR, lists solely in-frame clones and lacks some. The repertoire includes 9,500 to 15,000 clones, about four fifths of them detected once, and approximately 44% sits in the top ten. Sequencing was done on a sample of peripheral blood. Every receptor here comes from a man aged 80 or over with acute or convalescent COVID-19.

This sequence joins TRBV11-1 and TRBJ2-2; TRBD1 agrees at 7 bases. This CDR3 has 14 amino acids. V was pared by 4 bases and J by 4 bases, with 3 bases of the junction left unmatched. Per germline, CDR1 SGHAT and CDR2 FQDESV (reference sequence). CDR3 residues: CASSSQGFTGELFF. The CDR3 bases are TGTGCCAGCAGCTCACAGGGGTTCACCGGGGAGCTGTTTTTT.

This clone was observed a handful of times. This sequence joins TRBV5-5 and TRBJ2-1, with 8 bases that match TRBD1. The CDR3 covers 16 residues. Trimming took 0 bases from V and 6 from J; bases not matched to a gene: 8. Germline-derived CDR1 and CDR2 are SGHKS and YYEKEE (reference sequence). CDR3 bases: TGTGCCAGCAGCTTGGTTTGGACAGGGTCAGGCAATGAGCAGTTCTTC. Protein sequence: CASSLVWTGSGNEQFF.

The chain has TRBV7-9 and TRBJ1-1; D not certain. The CDR3 loop spans 13 amino acids. Germline V CDR1 and CDR2: SEHNR, FQNEAQ (reference sequence). The V gene lost 3 bases and the J gene lost 3 bases, with 8 bases spanning the gap. The CDR3 DNA sequence: TGTGCCAGCAGCTTGTGGGGAGACACTGAAGCTTTCTTT. Protein product: CASSLWGDTEAFF.

This clone was recorded once. V gene TRBV27 combines with J gene TRBJ2-1; a weak D match, TRBD2 (6 bases). The CDR3 is 15 amino acids. V lost 5 bases and J 6 bases, leaving 17 bases between the germline ends. The germline V gene has CDR1 MNHEY and CDR2 SMNVEV (reference sequence). CDR3 sequence: CASSLSPASVNEQFF. The CDR3 nucleotides read TGTGCCAGCAGTCTCTCCCCCGCTAGCGTCAATGAGCAGTTCTTC.

Only a few counts were recorded for this clone. The rearrangement uses TRBV7-8 and TRBJ2-6; perhaps TRBD1 as D (7 bases). CDR3 length equals 19 residues. Germline lookup yields CDR1 SGHVS and CDR2 FQNEAQ. V dropped 0 bases and J dropped 0 bases, with 15 bases sitting between them. The CDR3 bases are TGTGCCAGCAGCTTAGCGTTCCGGGGGACAGTCTCTGGGGCCAACGTCCTGACTTTC. Translated: CASSLAFRGTVSGANVLTF.

Sample share makes this clone hyperexpanded. The chain combines TRBV7-9 with TRBJ2-7, with TRBD1 matching 8 bases. The V and J ends lost 5 bases and 3 bases, in that order; junction bases with no gene match: 6. Germline CDR1 reads SEHNR; CDR2 reads FQNEAQ (reference sequence). The CDR3 loop spans 14 amino acids. The CDR3 DNA sequence: TGTGCCAGCAGCCACCGGGACAGGAACTACGAGCAGTACTTC. Its protein is CASSHRDRNYEQYF.

The J gene is TRBJ2-2, the V gene TRBV12-3 or TRBV12-4; D gene ambiguous. Trimming took off 1 base at V and 7 bases at J, with 7 bases between the two ends. The CDR3 is 13 amino acids. CDR3 bases: TGTGCCAGCAGTTTAGGGGCTCACGGGGAGCTGTTTTTT. It encodes CASSLGAHGELFF.

The rearrangement links TRBV18 to TRBJ2-1, with 9 bases aligning to TRBD2. The length of the CDR3 is 15 residues. The J segment lost 4 bases and the V segment lost 6 bases, leaving 7 bases of the junction unmatched. The germline gives CDR1 KGHSH, CDR2 LQKENI. CDR3 coding DNA: TGTGCCAGCTCGCCAAGCGGGGGGCCTTACAATGAGCAGTTCTTC. Translated, it gives CASSPSGGPYNEQFF.

This rearrangement joins TRBV3-1 (or the pseudogene TRBV3-2) to TRBJ1-1, with a weak D call TRBD1 (5 bases). Germline assignment: CDR1 LGHDT and CDR2 YNNKEL (reference sequence). V lost 0 bases and J lost 1, with 12 bases in between. This CDR3 contains 16 residues. In DNA form, the CDR3 reads TGTGCCAGCAGCCAAGATCGGGCCAGGGCGAACACTGAAGCTTTCTTT. Translation: CASSQDRARANTEAFF.

The rearrangement joins TRBV4-2 to TRBJ1-5; D is undetermined. Trimming left V 4 bases short and J 2 bases short, with 9 bases between. Germline loops: CDR1 LGHNA, CDR2 YNFKEQ. The CDR3 has 14 residues. The CDR3 DNA is TGTGCCAGCAGCCCCCAATCGGGCAATCAGCCCCAGCATTTT. Translation: CASSPQSGNQPQHF.

This chain connects TRBV29-1 to TRBJ1-2, with D possibly matching TRBD1 (6 bases). The V gene lost 4 bases and the J gene lost 4 bases, with 16 bases spanning the gap. The CDR3 extends over 14 amino acids. CDR1 SQVTM and CDR2 ANQGSEA come from the germline V gene. The CDR3 nucleotides are TGCAGCGTTGTTCCTCCCGGGACAACCTATGGCTACACCTTC. Its protein product is CSVVPPGTTYGYTF.

The chain uses TRBV29-1 and TRBJ2-5, with unresolved D. Per germline, CDR1 SQVTM and CDR2 ANQGSEA. The CDR3 is made up of 10 amino acids. CDR3 residues: CSAVLETQYF. The CDR3 DNA sequence: TGCAGTGCAGTTCTGGAGACCCAGTACTTC.

CDR3 DNA: TGTGCCAGCAGCCCCAGGGGAGGGGTCGAGCAGTACTTC. It yields the protein CASSPRGGVEQYF. The chain has TRBV9 and TRBJ2-7; possible D gene TRBD2, 7 bases. The germline V gene has CDR1 SGDLS and CDR2 YYNGEE. The V gene lost 4 bases and the J gene lost 6 bases, with 14 bases spanning the gap. The CDR3 is 13 amino acids.

The chain combines TRBV5-1 with TRBJ2-3, with D possibly being TRBD2 (6 bases). Trimming removed 0 bases at V and 4 bases at J, with 6 bases between. The CDR3 is 13 residues long. The V gene's germline CDR1 is SGHRS and CDR2 YFSETQ. CDR3 residues: CASSLGGADTQYF. DNA for the CDR3: TGCGCCAGCAGCTTGGGCGGGGCAGATACGCAGTATTTT.

The chain carries TRBV7-2 and TRBJ2-5; unclear D gene. Germline V gene lookup returns CDR1 SGHTA and CDR2 FQGNSA. The CDR3 sequence is 15 residues long. V was clipped by 5 bases and J by 3 bases, with 16 bases between them. This CDR3 reads CASSDGSGTEETQYF. CDR3 nucleotide sequence: TGTGCCAGCAGCGACGGGTCTGGAACCGAAGAGACCCAGTACTTC.

This chain uses TRBV5-1 with TRBJ2-1; D unclear. Germline assignment: CDR1 SGHRS and CDR2 YFSETQ. The V end lost 0 bases, the J end lost 6 bases, and 7 bases lay between the germline ends. The CDR3 consists of 13 residues. The chain's CDR3 is CASSLGTPNEQFF. CDR3 in DNA: TGCGCCAGCAGCTTGGGCACACCCAATGAGCAGTTCTTC.

The rearrangement joins TRBV28 to TRBJ2-2, with TRBD1 matching over 8 bases. The CDR3 is 14 residues long. With 7 bases clipped from V and 7 bases from J, the junction kept 8 bases outside the gene matches. Germline-derived CDR1 and CDR2 are MDHEN and SYDVKM. The CDR3 DNA follows: TGTGCCAGCATCCTCGGACAGGGCGGCGGGGAGCTGTTTTTT. Its translation is CASILGQGGGELFF.

The V call is TRBV28, the J call TRBJ1-5; 7 positions agree with TRBD1. The V gene end was trimmed by 2 bases and the J gene end by 7 bases; junction bases not matched to a gene: 14. Germline values: CDR1 MDHEN, CDR2 SYDVKM. The CDR3 is 17 residues long. CDR3 sequence reads: CASSLGQGGRSTQPQHF. In nucleotides, the CDR3 is TGTGCCAGCAGTTTAGGGCAGGGGGGACGAAGTACACAGCCCCAGCATTTT.

This chain joins TRBV2 and TRBJ1-1; D uncertain. V lost 5 bases and J lost 4, with 14 bases in between. The CDR3 contains 14 residues. Germline V gene sequence: CDR1 SNHLY, CDR2 FYNNEI. CDR3 sequence reads: CASSKIQAPTEAFF. Written as DNA, the CDR3 is TGTGCCAGCAGTAAAATCCAAGCCCCCACTGAAGCTTTCTTT.

This clone was picked up a small number of times. The rearrangement links TRBV3-1 (or the pseudogene TRBV3-2) to TRBJ2-2, with TRBD1 identical over 7 bases. CDR1 and CDR2 (germline): LGHDT, YNNKEL (reference sequence). CDR3 length equals 16 residues. J lost 3 bases, V lost 1 base, and 5 bases had no gene match. The CDR3 sequence is CASSQGAGGHTGELFF. CDR3 bases: TGTGCCAGCAGCCAAGGGGCAGGGGGTCACACCGGGGAGCTGTTTTTT.

The chain carries TRBV5-6 and TRBJ1-5, with 11 bases lining up with TRBD1. CDR1 is SGHDT and CDR2 is YYEEEE in the germline V gene. The CDR3 has 18 residues. Trimming took 0 bases from V and 4 from J; bases not matched to a gene: 9. This chain's CDR3 is CASSLALGTGGGNQPQHF. The CDR3 DNA reads TGTGCCAGCAGCTTGGCCTTAGGGACAGGGGGTGGTAATCAGCCCCAGCATTTT.

The V gene is TRBV29-1, the J gene TRBJ2-3, with D unclear. The CDR3 has 11 amino acids. Trimming took off 8 bases at V and 6 bases at J, with 12 bases between the two ends. The germline CDR1 and CDR2 sequences are SQVTM and ANQGSEA. CDR3 loop: CSHTFRDTQYF. The CDR3 DNA is TGCAGCCATACTTTCCGGGATACGCAGTATTTT.

J is TRBJ1-2 and V is TRBV6-6, with D unclear. V lost 2 bases, J lost 7 bases, and 2 bases lay in between. Germline values: CDR1 MNHNY, CDR2 SVGAGI (reference sequence). The CDR3 is made up of 10 amino acids. CDR3 sequence reads: CASSYRGYTF. DNA of the CDR3: TGTGCCAGCAGTTACCGTGGCTACACCTTC.

This chain links TRBV5-1 with TRBJ1-1, with a possible D match to TRBD1 (6 bases). There are 15 residues in the CDR3. V was pared by 5 bases and J by 5 bases, with 19 bases between. Germline lookup yields CDR1 SGHRS and CDR2 YFSETQ. The CDR3 sequence: CASSSQPDRATEAFF. DNA for the CDR3: TGCGCCAGCAGTTCCCAACCGGACAGAGCTACTGAAGCTTTCTTT.

V usage is TRBV11-2 and J usage is TRBJ2-7; D gene unclear. CDR1 and CDR2 (germline): SGHAT, FQNNGV. Trimming took off 1 base at V and 4 bases at J, with 11 bases between the two ends. This CDR3 region has 14 residues. CDR3 protein: CASSLGAVAYEQYF. For the CDR3, the DNA is TGTGCCAGCAGCTTAGGTGCGGTGGCATACGAGCAGTACTTC.

In its sample, this clone was seen once. For the CDR3, the DNA is TGTGCCAGCAGCCAAGATGGCGCCAGGGCGGAGACCCAGTACTTC. Amino acid sequence: CASSQDGARAETQYF. The J gene is TRBJ2-5, the V gene TRBV14, with a possible D match to TRBD1 (5 bases). V lost 0 bases, J lost 5 bases, and 13 bases lay in between. Germline lookup yields CDR1 SGHDN and CDR2 FVKESK. CDR3 length equals 15 residues.